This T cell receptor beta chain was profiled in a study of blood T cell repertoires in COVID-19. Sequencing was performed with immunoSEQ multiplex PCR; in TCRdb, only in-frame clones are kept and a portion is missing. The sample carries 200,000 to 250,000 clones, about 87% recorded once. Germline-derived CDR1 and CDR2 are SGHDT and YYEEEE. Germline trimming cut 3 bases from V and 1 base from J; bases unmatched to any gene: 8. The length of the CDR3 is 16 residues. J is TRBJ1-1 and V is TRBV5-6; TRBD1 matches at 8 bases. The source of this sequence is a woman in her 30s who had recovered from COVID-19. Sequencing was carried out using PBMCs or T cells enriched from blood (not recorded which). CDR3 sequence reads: CASSSPVQGANTEAFF. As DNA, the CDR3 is TGTGCCAGCAGCTCCCCGGTCCAGGGGGCGAACACTGAAGCTTTCTTT.